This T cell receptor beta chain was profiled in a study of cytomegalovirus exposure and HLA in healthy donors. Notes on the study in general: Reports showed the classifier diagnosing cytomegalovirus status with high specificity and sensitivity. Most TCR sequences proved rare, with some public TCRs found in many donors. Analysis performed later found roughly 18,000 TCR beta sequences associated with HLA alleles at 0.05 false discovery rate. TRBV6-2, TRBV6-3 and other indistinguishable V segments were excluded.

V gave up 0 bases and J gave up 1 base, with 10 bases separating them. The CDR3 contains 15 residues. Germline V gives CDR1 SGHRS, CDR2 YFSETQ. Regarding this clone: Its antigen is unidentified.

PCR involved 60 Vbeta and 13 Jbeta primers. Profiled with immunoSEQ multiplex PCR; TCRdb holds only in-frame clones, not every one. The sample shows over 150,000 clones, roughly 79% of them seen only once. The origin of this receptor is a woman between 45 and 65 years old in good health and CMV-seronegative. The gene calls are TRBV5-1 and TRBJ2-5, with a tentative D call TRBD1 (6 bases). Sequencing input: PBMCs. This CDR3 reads CASSLGGQSQETQYF. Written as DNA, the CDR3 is TGCGCCAGCAGCTTGGGGGGGCAGAGCCAAGAGACCCAGTACTTC.